This TCR beta chain comes out of a study of T-cell reconstitution after alpha-beta-depleted transplantation in children. This clonotype was seen repeatedly, ten times or more. Looked up from germline, CDR1 is SQVTM and CDR2 is ANQGSEA. This CDR3 spans 13 amino acids. V was clipped by 6 bases and J by 4 bases; unmatched bases: 7. Unique molecular identifiers were incorporated into the prepared TCRbeta library. TCRdb used MiXCR to reprocess the PCR reads, holding one entry per CDR3 protein. The table records about 610,000 distinct CDR3 sequences, roughly a tenth of them present only once. The TCR comes from a human donor who donated a stem cell graft to a child with acute myeloid leukemia. This chain uses TRBV29-1 with TRBJ1-2; TRBD1 matches 8 bases. The sample in question was PBMCs from the stem cell graft donor, obtained from the stem cell graft. CDR3 region: CSVVTGAAYGYTF. In nucleotides, the CDR3 is TGCAGCGTAGTGACAGGGGCGGCCTATGGCTACACCTTC.